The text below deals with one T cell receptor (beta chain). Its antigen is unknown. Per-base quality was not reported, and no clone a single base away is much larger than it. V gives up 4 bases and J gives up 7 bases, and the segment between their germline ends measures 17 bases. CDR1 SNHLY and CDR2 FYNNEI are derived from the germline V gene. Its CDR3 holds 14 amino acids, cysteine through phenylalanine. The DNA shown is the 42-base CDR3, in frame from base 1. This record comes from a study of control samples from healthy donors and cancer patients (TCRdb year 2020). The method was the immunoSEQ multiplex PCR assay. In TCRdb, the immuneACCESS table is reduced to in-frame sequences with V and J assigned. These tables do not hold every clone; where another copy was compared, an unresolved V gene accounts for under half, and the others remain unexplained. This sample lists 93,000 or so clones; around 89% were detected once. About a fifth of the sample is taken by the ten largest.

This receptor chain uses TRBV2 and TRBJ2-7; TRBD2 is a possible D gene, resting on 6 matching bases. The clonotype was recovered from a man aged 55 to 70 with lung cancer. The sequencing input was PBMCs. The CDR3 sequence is CASSVGRAAGEQYF. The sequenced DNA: TGTGCCAGCAGTGTCGGAAGGGCTGCGGGGGAGCAGTACTTC.